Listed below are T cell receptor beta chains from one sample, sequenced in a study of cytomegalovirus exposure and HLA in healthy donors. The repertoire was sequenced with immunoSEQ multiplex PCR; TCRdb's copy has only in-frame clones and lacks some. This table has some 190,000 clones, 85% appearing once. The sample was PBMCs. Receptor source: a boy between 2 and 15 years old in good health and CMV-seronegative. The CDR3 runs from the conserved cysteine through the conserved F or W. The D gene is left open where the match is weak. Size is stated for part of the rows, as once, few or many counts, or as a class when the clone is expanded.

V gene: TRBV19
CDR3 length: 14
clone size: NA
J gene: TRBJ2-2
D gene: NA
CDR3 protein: CASGGDNRGGELFF
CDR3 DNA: TGTGCCAGTGGGGGGGACAACCGAGGCGGGGAGCTGTTTTTT

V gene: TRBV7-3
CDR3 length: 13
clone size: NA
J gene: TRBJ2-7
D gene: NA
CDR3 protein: CASSLKRGYEQYF
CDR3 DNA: TGTGCCAGCAGCTTAAAAAGGGGCTACGAGCAGTACTTC

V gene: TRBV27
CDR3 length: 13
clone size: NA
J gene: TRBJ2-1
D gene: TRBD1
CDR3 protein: CASSGDRGNEQFF
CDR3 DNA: TGTGCCAGCAGTGGGGACAGGGGTAATGAGCAGTTCTTC

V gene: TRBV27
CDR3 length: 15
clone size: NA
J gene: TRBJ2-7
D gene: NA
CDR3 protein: CASSLRAQSSYEQYF
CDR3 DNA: TGTGCCAGCAGCCTTAGAGCCCAAAGCTCCTACGAGCAGTACTTC

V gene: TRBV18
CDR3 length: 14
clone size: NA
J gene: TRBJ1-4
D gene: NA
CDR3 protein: CASSAGSTNEKLFF
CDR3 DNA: TGTGCCAGCTCAGCAGGGTCCACTAATGAAAAACTGTTTTTT

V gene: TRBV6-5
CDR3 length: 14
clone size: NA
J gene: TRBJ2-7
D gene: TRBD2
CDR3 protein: CASSYFRLAREQYF
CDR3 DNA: TGTGCCAGCAGTTACTTTCGACTAGCCCGCGAGCAGTACTTC

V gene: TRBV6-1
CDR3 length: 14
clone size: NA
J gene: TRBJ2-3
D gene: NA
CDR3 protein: CASKEGALTDTQYF
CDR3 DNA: TGTGCCAGCAAGGAGGGGGCGCTAACAGATACGCAGTATTTT

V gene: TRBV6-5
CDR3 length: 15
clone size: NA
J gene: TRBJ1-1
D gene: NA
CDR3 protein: CASSYSRGADTEAFF
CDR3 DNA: TGTGCCAGCAGTTACTCGCGGGGGGCGGATACTGAAGCTTTCTTT

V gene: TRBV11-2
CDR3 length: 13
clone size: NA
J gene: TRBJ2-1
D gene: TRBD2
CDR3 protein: CASSRQAGGTMFF
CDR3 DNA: TGTGCCAGCAGTCGACAAGCGGGGGGTACAATGTTCTTC

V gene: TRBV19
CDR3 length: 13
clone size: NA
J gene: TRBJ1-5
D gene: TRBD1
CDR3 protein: CASSSSGGQPQHF
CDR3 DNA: TGTGCCAGTAGTTCCTCAGGGGGACAGCCCCAGCATTTT

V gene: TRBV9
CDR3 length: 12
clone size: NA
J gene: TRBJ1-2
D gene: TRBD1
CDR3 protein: CASSPRQGGYTF
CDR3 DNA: TGTGCCAGCAGCCCCCGACAGGGTGGCTACACCTTC

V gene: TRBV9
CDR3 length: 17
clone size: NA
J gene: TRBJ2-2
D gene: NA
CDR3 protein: CASSGLGTSAGTGELFF
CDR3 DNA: TGTGCCAGCAGCGGCCTCGGGACCAGTGCGGGGACCGGGGAGCTGTTTTTT

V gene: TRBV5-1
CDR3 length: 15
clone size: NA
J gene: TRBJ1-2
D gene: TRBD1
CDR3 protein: CASSFRQGTLYGYTF
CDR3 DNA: TGCGCCAGCAGCTTCCGACAGGGGACCCTCTATGGCTACACCTTC

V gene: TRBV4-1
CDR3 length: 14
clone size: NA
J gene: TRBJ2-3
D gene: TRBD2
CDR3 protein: CASSQMSGSGTQYF
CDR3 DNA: TGCGCCAGCAGCCAAATGAGCGGGAGCGGTACGCAGTATTTT

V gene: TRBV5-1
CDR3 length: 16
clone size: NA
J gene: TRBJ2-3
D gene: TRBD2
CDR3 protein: CASSSGLAGVADTQYF
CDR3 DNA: TGCGCCAGCAGCTCCGGACTAGCGGGAGTTGCAGATACGCAGTATTTT

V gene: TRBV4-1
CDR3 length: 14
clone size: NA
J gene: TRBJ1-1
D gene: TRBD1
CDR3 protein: CASSQENRGLEAFF
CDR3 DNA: TGCGCCAGCAGCCAAGAGAACAGGGGGCTCGAAGCTTTCTTT

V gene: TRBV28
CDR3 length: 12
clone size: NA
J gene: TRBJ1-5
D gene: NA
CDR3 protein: CASSLLSQPQHF
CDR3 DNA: TGTGCCAGCAGTTTATTGAGTCAGCCCCAGCATTTT

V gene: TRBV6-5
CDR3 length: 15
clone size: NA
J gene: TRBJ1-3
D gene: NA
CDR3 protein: CASSYYGRSGNTIYF
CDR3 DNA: TGTGCCAGCAGTTACTATGGCCGCTCTGGAAACACCATATATTTT

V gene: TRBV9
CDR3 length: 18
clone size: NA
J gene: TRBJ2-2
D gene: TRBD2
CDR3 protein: CASSESSGRALNTGELFF
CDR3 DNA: TGTGCCAGCAGCGAGAGCAGCGGGAGGGCCCTGAACACCGGGGAGCTGTTTTTT

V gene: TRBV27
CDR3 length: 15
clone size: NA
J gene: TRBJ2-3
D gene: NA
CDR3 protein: CASSLRQAYTDTQYF
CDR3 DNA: TGTGCCAGCAGTCTTCGACAGGCTTACACAGATACGCAGTATTTT

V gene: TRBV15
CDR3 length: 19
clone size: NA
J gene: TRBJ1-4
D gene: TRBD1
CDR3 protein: CATSRDPGTGAVGNEKLFF
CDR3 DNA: TGTGCCACCAGCAGAGATCCTGGGACAGGGGCCGTAGGGAATGAAAAACTGTTTTTT

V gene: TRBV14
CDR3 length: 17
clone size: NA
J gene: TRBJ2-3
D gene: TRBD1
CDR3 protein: CASSPKMDRGYTDTQYF
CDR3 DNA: TGTGCCAGCAGCCCGAAGATGGACAGGGGTTACACAGATACGCAGTATTTT

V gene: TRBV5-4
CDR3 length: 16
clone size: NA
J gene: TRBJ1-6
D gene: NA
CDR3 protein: CARLLGRGRLNSPLHF
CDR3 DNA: TGTGCCAGACTCCTAGGGCGGGGCCGGCTTAATTCACCCCTCCACTTT

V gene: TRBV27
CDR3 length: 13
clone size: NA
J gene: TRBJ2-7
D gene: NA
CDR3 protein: CASSFGVSYEQYF
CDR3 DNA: TGTGCCAGCAGTTTCGGGGTCAGCTACGAGCAGTACTTC

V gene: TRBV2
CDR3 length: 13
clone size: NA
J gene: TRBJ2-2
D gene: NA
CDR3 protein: CASRGDSLGELFF
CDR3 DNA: TGTGCCAGCAGAGGGGATTCCTTAGGGGAGCTGTTTTTT

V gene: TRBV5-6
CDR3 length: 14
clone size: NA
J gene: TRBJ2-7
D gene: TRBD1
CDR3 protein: CASSYRDSSYEQYF
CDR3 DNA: TGTGCCAGCAGCTACCGGGACAGCTCCTACGAGCAGTACTTC

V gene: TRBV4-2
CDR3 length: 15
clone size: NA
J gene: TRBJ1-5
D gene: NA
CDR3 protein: CASSQDSGVDQPQHF
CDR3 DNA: TGTGCCAGCAGCCAAGATTCCGGGGTGGATCAGCCCCAGCATTTT

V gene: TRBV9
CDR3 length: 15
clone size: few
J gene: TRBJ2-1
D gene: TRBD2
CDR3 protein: CASSAGGSYRNEQFF
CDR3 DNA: TGTGCCAGCAGCGCGGGGGGGTCGTATCGCAATGAGCAGTTCTTC

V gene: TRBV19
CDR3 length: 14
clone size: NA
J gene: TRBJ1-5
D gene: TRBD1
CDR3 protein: CASSWDRIYQPQHF
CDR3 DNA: TGTGCCAGTAGTTGGGACAGAATCTATCAGCCCCAGCATTTT

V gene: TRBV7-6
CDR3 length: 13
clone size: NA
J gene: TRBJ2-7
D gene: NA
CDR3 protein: CASSLGRGYEQYF
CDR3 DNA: TGTGCCAGCAGCTTAGGTCGCGGCTACGAGCAGTACTTC

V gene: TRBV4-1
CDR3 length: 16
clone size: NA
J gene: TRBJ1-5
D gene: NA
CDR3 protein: CASSPRGADSNQPQHF
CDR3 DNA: TGCGCCAGCAGCCCACGGGGGGCAGATAGCAATCAGCCCCAGCATTTT

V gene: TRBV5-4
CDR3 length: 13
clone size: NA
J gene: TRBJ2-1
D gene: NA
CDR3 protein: CASSRGLDNEQFF
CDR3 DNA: TGTGCCAGCAGTCGAGGACTGGACAATGAGCAGTTCTTC

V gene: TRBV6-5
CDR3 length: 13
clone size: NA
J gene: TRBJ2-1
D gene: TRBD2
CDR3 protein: CASGSGDYNEQFF
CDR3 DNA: TGCGCCTCCGGTAGCGGGGACTACAATGAGCAGTTCTTC

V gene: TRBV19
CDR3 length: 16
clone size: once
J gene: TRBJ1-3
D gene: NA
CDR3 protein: CASSILSRLSGNTIYF
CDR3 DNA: TGTGCCAGTAGTATACTATCCAGACTCTCTGGAAACACCATATATTTT

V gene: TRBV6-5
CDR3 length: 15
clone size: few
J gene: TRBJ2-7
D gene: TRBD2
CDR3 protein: CASSPFPSGSYEQYF
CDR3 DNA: TGTGCCAGCAGCCCCTTCCCTAGCGGAAGTTACGAGCAGTACTTC

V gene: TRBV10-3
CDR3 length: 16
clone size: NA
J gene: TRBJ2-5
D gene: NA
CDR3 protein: CAISEVLPNSVETQYF
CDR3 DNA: TGTGCCATCAGTGAAGTTTTACCCAACTCCGTCGAGACCCAGTACTTC

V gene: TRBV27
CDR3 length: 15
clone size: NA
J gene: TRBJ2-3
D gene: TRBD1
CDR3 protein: CASSLGRGLSDTQYF
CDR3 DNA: TGTGCCAGCAGTTTAGGCAGGGGGTTGTCAGATACGCAGTATTTT

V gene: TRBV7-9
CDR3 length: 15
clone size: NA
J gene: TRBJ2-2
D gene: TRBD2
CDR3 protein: CSSSHTSADTGELFF
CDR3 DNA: TGTTCCAGCAGCCACACTAGCGCAGACACCGGGGAGCTGTTTTTT

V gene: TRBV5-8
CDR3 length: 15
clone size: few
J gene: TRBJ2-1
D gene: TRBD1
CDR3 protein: CASSLGGQGLNEQFF
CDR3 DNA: TGTGCCAGCAGCTTGGGGGGACAGGGACTCAATGAGCAGTTCTTC

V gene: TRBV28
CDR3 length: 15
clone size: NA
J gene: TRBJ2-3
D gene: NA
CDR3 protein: CASSQAGSSTDTQYF
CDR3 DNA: TGTGCCAGCAGTCAAGCGGGTTCTAGCACAGATACGCAGTATTTT

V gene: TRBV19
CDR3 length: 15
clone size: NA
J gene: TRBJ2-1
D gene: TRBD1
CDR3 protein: CASSTTGNSYNEQFF
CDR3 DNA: TGTGCCAGTAGTACGACAGGGAACTCCTACAATGAGCAGTTCTTC

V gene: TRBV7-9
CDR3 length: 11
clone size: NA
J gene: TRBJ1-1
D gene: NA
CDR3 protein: CSSSRGYEAFF
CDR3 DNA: TGTTCCAGCAGCCGAGGATATGAAGCTTTCTTT

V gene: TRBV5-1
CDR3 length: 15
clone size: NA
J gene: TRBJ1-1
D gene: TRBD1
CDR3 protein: CASSLVQGADTEAFF
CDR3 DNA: TGCGCCAGCAGCTTGGTTCAGGGGGCGGACACTGAAGCTTTCTTT

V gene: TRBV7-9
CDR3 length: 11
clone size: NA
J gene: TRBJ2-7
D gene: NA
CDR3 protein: CSSSYSIEQYF
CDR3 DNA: TGTTCCAGCAGCTACTCGATAGAGCAGTACTTC

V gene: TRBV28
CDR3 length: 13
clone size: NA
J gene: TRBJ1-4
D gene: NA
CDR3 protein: CASSLLGDEKLFF
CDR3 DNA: TGTGCCAGCAGTTTACTGGGAGATGAAAAACTGTTTTTT

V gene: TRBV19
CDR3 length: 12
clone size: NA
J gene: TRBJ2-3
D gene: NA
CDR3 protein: CASSAGTDTQYF
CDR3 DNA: TGTGCCAGTAGTGCAGGCACAGATACGCAGTATTTT

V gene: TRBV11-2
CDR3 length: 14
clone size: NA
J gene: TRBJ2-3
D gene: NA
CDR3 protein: CASSRDFLTDTQYF
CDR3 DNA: TGTGCCAGCAGCCGGGACTTCCTAACAGATACGCAGTATTTT

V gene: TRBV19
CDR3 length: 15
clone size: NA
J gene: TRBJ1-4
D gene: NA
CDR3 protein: CASSRSWSGDEKLFF
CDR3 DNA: TGTGCCAGTAGTCGCTCGTGGTCAGGGGATGAAAAACTGTTTTTT

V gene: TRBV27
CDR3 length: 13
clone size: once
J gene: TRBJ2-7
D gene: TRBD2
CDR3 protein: CASRGLASYEQYF
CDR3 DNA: TGTGCCAGCAGGGGACTAGCCTCCTACGAGCAGTACTTC

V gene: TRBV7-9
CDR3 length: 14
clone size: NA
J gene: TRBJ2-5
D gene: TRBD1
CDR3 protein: CASNFPGQQETQYF
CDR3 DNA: TGTGCCAGCAACTTTCCGGGACAGCAAGAGACCCAGTACTTC

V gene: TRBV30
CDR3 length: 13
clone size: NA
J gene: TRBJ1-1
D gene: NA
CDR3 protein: CAWRVRGDTEAFF
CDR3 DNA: TGTGCCTGGAGGGTCCGGGGGGACACTGAAGCTTTCTTT

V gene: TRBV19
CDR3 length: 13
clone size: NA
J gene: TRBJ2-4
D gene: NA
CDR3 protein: CASSHGEGNIQYF
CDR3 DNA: TGTGCCAGTAGTCACGGTGAGGGAAACATTCAGTACTTC

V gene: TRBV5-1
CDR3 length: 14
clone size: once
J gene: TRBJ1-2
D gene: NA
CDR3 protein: CASSLGGVGSGYTF
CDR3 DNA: TGCGCCAGCAGCTTAGGCGGGGTCGGCTCCGGCTACACCTTC

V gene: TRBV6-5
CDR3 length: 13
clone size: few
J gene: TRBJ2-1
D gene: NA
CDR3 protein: CASSYSGSNEQFF
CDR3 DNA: TGTGCCAGCAGTTACTCGGGGAGCAATGAGCAGTTCTTC

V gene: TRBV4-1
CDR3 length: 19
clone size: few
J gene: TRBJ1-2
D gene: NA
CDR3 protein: CASSQETPGLGRGNYGYTF
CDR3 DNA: TGCGCCAGCAGCCAAGAGACCCCGGGCCTCGGGCGGGGAAACTATGGCTACACCTTC

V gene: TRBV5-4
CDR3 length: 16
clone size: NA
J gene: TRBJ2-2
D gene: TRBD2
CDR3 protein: CASSSSSGPNTGELFF
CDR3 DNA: TGTGCCAGCAGCTCTTCTAGCGGGCCGAACACCGGGGAGCTGTTTTTT

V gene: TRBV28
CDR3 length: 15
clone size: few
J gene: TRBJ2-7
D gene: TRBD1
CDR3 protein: CASSFPGQGGHEQYF
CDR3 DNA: TGTGCCAGCAGTTTCCCGGGACAGGGGGGACACGAGCAGTACTTC

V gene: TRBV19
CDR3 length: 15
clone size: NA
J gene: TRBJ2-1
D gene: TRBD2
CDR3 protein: CASSAGTSGFNEQFF
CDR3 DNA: TGTGCCAGTAGTGCCGGGACTAGTGGTTTCAATGAGCAGTTCTTC

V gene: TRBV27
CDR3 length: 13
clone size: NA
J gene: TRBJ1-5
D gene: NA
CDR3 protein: CASSLGGDQPQHF
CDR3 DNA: TGTGCCAGCAGTTTAGGAGGGGATCAGCCCCAGCATTTT